The 28 T cell receptor beta chains below come from one sample, sequenced in a study of response to subunit inactivated influenza vaccine. TCRdb passed the RT-PCR reads through MiXCR, listing each CDR3 protein once. The sample lists fewer than 800,000 distinct CDR3 sequences; around a sixth were seen once. The input for sequencing was PBMCs from blood, taken less than 13 days after vaccination. These receptors all stem from a man in his forties or fifties who received an inactivated influenza vaccine.

This clonotype was counted only a few times. This chain uses TRBV7-9 with TRBJ2-3; D gene ambiguous. Per germline, CDR1 SEHNR and CDR2 FQNEAQ (reference sequence). The length of the CDR3 is 15 residues. V was trimmed by 1 base and J by 1 base, leaving 9 bases between them. The DNA for the CDR3 is TGTGCCAGCAGCTTAGGTGGGATGGGCACAGATACGCAGTATTTT. It specifies CASSLGGMGTDTQYF.

In this sample, this clonotype turned up a few times. The chain is built from TRBV28 and TRBJ1-2; 9 bases line up with TRBD1. CDR3 length: 12 residues. The germline V gene encodes CDR1 MDHEN and CDR2 SYDVKM. With 6 bases clipped from V and 5 bases from J, the junction kept 1 base outside the gene matches. The CDR3 region has the DNA TGTGCCAGCAGGGGGACAGGGTATGGCTACACCTTC. Encoded protein: CASRGTGYGYTF.

A remark on this clonotype: At one boundary the junction diverges from the germline segment, which might be a read error. The chain couples TRBV29-1 to TRBJ1-1; D gene ambiguous. The germline CDR1 and CDR2 sequences are SQVTM and ANQGSEA. There are 12 residues in the CDR3. The DNA of the CDR3 is TGCAGCGTTGGAGACCCGAACACTGAAGCTGTCTTT. Amino acid sequence: CSVGDPNTEAVF.

The rearrangement links TRBV28 to TRBJ2-5; the D gene is possibly TRBD1 (6 bases). CDR1 is MDHEN, CDR2 SYDVKM, per germline. CDR3 length: 13 amino acids. Trimming took off 2 bases at V and 6 bases at J, with 10 bases between the two ends. Here the CDR3 reads CASSLGGRKTQYF. CDR3 in DNA: TGTGCCAGCAGTTTAGGGGGCCGAAAGACCCAGTACTTC.

This clonotype has a handful of counts. V gene TRBV7-9 combines with J gene TRBJ1-2; D possibly corresponds to TRBD1 (6 bases). V was pared by 3 bases and J by 6 bases, with 20 bases between. This CDR3 has 16 residues. Germline CDR1 SEHNR, CDR2 FQNEAQ (reference sequence). The DNA for the CDR3 is TGTGCCAGCAGCTTGTTCCCGGACACGCCAGGGGATGGCTACACCTTC. It specifies CASSLFPDTPGDGYTF.

V gene TRBV6-2 or TRBV6-3 combines with J gene TRBJ2-2; 8 positions match TRBD1. V gave up 6 bases and J gave up 5 bases; unmatched junction bases: 11. The CDR3 has 16 amino acids. CDR1 is MNHEY, CDR2 SVGEGT, per germline. This CDR3 reads CASSRVTGASTGELFF. CDR3 DNA: TGTGCCAGCAGCCGCGTGACAGGGGCGTCAACCGGGGAGCTGTTTTTT.

This clonotype was found a few times. The chain uses TRBV7-8 and TRBJ2-7; 9 bases are shared with TRBD2. There are 16 residues in the CDR3. With 2 bases clipped from V and 4 bases from J, the junction kept 9 bases outside the gene matches. CDR1 is SGHVS and CDR2 is FQNEAQ in the germline V gene. CDR3 bases: TGTGCCAGCAGCTTATCGGGTAGCGGGAGAATTTACGAGCAGTACTTC. Translating gives CASSLSGSGRIYEQYF.

This clonotype was recorded many times. This chain joins TRBV6-2 or TRBV6-3 and TRBJ2-7; D is uncertain. From germline, CDR1 is MNHEY and CDR2 SVGEGT. Trimming pared 2 bases from V and 3 bases from J, leaving 8 bases between. The CDR3 has 13 residues. The CDR3 region is CASSYVGRYEQYF. The CDR3 DNA reads as TGTGCCAGCAGTTACGTGGGCCGCTACGAGCAGTACTTC.

This clonotype was seen only a few times. The gene calls are TRBV18 and TRBJ1-6; D perhaps matches TRBD1 (5 bases). This CDR3 has 15 amino acids. V lost 2 bases, J lost 3 bases, and 8 bases lay in between. The V gene's germline CDR1 is KGHSH and CDR2 LQKENI. DNA of the CDR3: TGTGCCAGCTCACCAGGGACGGACTATAATTCACCCCTCCACTTT. This gives the protein CASSPGTDYNSPLHF.

This clonotype was counted a few times. The CDR3 sequence: CASSLGSGINSPLHF. CDR3 sequence (DNA): TGTGCCAGCAGTTTAGGTTCAGGGATTAATTCACCCCTCCACTTT. The chain couples TRBV12-3 or TRBV12-4 to TRBJ1-6; D may be TRBD1 (5 bases). The length of the CDR3 is 15 residues. The ends were cut back, 1 base at V and 6 bases at J, with 10 bases in the middle.

The chain carries TRBV19 and TRBJ2-4; D unresolved. The V end was cut by 3 bases, the J end by 0 bases, with 6 bases between. CDR3 size: 14 residues. CDR1 and CDR2 (germline): LNHDA, SQIVND (reference sequence). The CDR3 DNA follows: TGTGCCAGTAGTATCCAGGTAGCCAAAAACATTCAGTACTTC. Amino acid sequence: CASSIQVAKNIQYF.

This clonotype occurred a few times. This chain joins TRBV11-2 and TRBJ1-1; D might be TRBD1 (5 bases). V was trimmed by 2 bases and J by 11 bases, leaving 12 bases between them. The CDR3 totals 12 residues. Germline values: CDR1 SGHAT, CDR2 FQNNGV. CDR3 sequence (DNA): TGTGCCAGCAGCTTATTCGCAGGGACCGCTTTCTTT. Protein: CASSLFAGTAFF.

The chain carries TRBV7-2 and TRBJ1-5; no firm D call. The germline V gene encodes CDR1 SGHTA and CDR2 FQGNSA. The germline V and J ends were trimmed by 3 bases and 1 base, with 7 bases remaining between them. The CDR3 spans 14 residues. This CDR3 is CASSLSISNQPQHF. CDR3 nucleotides: TGTGCCAGCAGCTTGAGTATCAGCAATCAGCCCCAGCATTTT.

As for this clonotype: The junction differs from germline at one of its ends, possibly a read error. The J gene is TRBJ1-2, the V gene TRBV5-1, with TRBD1 matching 7 bases. Germline V lookup: CDR1 SGHRS, CDR2 YFSETQ. This CDR3 comprises 15 residues. The DNA for the CDR3 is TGCGCCAGCAGCTTGGCGGGACAGCCTAACTATGGCTACGCCTTC. Translation: CASSLAGQPNYGYAF.

This chain joins TRBV28 and TRBJ2-1; 10 nucleotides align to TRBD2. J was trimmed by 4 bases and V by 2 bases; bases with no gene match: 5. The CDR3 runs to 16 residues. Per germline, CDR1 MDHEN and CDR2 SYDVKM. DNA of the CDR3: TGTGCCAGCAGTTTAAGTAGGGGACTAGCGTACAATGAGCAGTTCTTC. Encoded protein: CASSLSRGLAYNEQFF.

This clonotype was seen repeatedly, ten times or more. The V gene is TRBV12-3 or TRBV12-4, the J gene TRBJ2-7, with 11 nucleotides matching TRBD2. This CDR3 comprises 15 residues. Unmatched junction bases numbered 4, after V lost 5 bases and J lost 1 base. This chain's CDR3 is CASSRRLAGSYEQYF. Here the CDR3 DNA reads TGTGCCAGCAGTCGCAGACTAGCGGGGTCCTACGAGCAGTACTTC.

Regarding this clonotype: An end of the junction does not agree with germline; a read error may underlie this. The CDR3 DNA sequence: TGTGCCAGCAGTAAGGACGGCGGTAGGTCATTC. Translation: CASSKDGGRSF. The chain employs TRBV3-1 and TRBJ2-5; D is undetermined. CDR1 LGHDT and CDR2 YNNKEL come from the germline V gene (reference sequence). CDR3 length equals 11 residues.

The chain joins TRBV7-2 to TRBJ2-1; TRBD1 aligns across 10 bases. Germline CDR1 and CDR2: SGHTA and FQGNSA. V trimming: 5 bases; J trimming: 5 bases; junction bases outside the gene matches: 6. The CDR3 totals 15 residues. CDR3 region: CASSAGQGRNNEQFF. CDR3 coding DNA: TGTGCCAGCAGCGCGGGACAGGGGAGGAACAATGAGCAGTTCTTC.

This clonotype occurred a few times. The chain couples TRBV29-1 to TRBJ2-7; the match to TRBD1 covers 8 bases. With V trimmed by 4 bases and J by 2 bases, 4 bases remained unmatched. CDR1 is SQVTM, CDR2 ANQGSEA, per germline. This CDR3 comprises 13 residues. This CDR3 reads CSVAGQGPYEQYF. CDR3 coding DNA: TGCAGCGTTGCCGGACAGGGACCCTACGAGCAGTACTTC.

The rearrangement uses TRBV5-1 and TRBJ2-5; 8 bases agree with TRBD2. This CDR3 has 13 residues. The V gene end was trimmed by 5 bases and the J gene end by 4 bases; junction bases not matched to a gene: 4. Germline V CDR1 and CDR2: SGHRS, YFSETQ. The CDR3 loop reads CASRRTSPETQYF. The CDR3 DNA sequence: TGCGCCAGCAGACGGACTAGCCCAGAGACCCAGTACTTC.

A few counts support this clonotype. This rearrangement joins TRBV12-3 or TRBV12-4 to TRBJ1-6; 8 nucleotides line up with TRBD1. The V segment lost 6 bases and the J segment 7 bases; nucleotides outside the gene matches: 5. This CDR3 has 14 residues. The CDR3 reads CASRVDRGNSPLHF. The CDR3 region has the DNA TGTGCCAGCAGGGTCGACAGGGGAAATTCACCCCTCCACTTT.

This clonotype was seen a few times. The chain has TRBV4-3 and TRBJ1-4, with a weak D call TRBD1 (5 bases). This CDR3 has 16 residues. Germline values: CDR1 LGHNA, CDR2 YSLEER. V shed 0 bases and J shed 5 bases, with 13 bases lying between them. DNA for the CDR3: TGCGCCAGCAGCCAAGATAAGGGACGCCGGAATGAAAAACTGTTTTTT. Residues: CASSQDKGRRNEKLFF.

The rearrangement joins TRBV12-3 or TRBV12-4 to TRBJ1-4; D is perhaps TRBD1 (5 bases). The CDR3 sequence is 11 residues long. V lost 4 bases, J lost 14 bases, and 11 bases lay in between. Here the CDR3 reads CASSSGTRLFF. The CDR3 DNA sequence: TGTGCCAGCAGTTCCGGGACCCGTCTGTTTTTT.

This chain joins TRBV4-2 and TRBJ1-5, with D perhaps matching TRBD1 (5 bases). The CDR3 runs 15 residues. Trimming shortened V by 0 bases and J by 2 bases, and 8 bases separated the two germline ends. CDR1 LGHNA and CDR2 YNFKEQ come from the germline V gene. CDR3 sequence reads: CASSQEVGGNQPQHF. DNA of the CDR3: TGTGCCAGCAGCCAAGAAGTAGGGGGCAATCAGCCCCAGCATTTT.

This clonotype was counted between two and nine times. The V call is TRBV12-3 or TRBV12-4, the J call TRBJ2-2; D remains ambiguous. This CDR3 is 14 amino acids long. V was pared by 6 bases and J by 7 bases, with 15 bases between. The chain's CDR3 is CASRKTDSLGELFF. For the CDR3, the DNA is TGTGCCAGCAGGAAAACAGATTCTCTCGGGGAGCTGTTTTTT.

For the CDR3, the DNA is TGCAGTGCTAGAGATGTGCTAGCGGGGTTCTACGAGCAGTACTTC. Translating gives CSARDVLAGFYEQYF. The chain uses TRBV20-1 and TRBJ2-7; 9 nucleotides line up with TRBD2. V trimming: 0 bases; J trimming: 3 bases; junction bases outside the gene matches: 6. This CDR3 comprises 15 residues. Germline values: CDR1 DFQATT, CDR2 SNEGSKA (reference sequence).

The chain employs TRBV4-3 and TRBJ1-6; 10 nucleotides line up with TRBD1. CDR1 LGHNA and CDR2 YSLEER come from the germline V gene. This CDR3 is 16 amino acids long. V lost 0 bases to trimming and J lost 7 bases; unmatched junction nucleotides: 3. CDR3 DNA: TGCGCCAGCAGCCAAGATGGGGGACAGGGGAATTCACCCCTCCACTTT. It yields the protein CASSQDGGQGNSPLHF.

The sample holds many counts of this clonotype. The J gene is TRBJ2-1, the V gene TRBV9; D gene unclear. The CDR3 runs to 13 residues. Deletions cut 0 bases from V and 6 bases from J, with 7 bases between. Germline assignment: CDR1 SGDLS and CDR2 YYNGEE. As DNA, the CDR3 is TGTGCCAGCAGCGTAGGTAGCCTCAATGAGCAGTTCTTC. Amino acid sequence: CASSVGSLNEQFF.